Shown below are 17 T cell receptor beta chains from a single sample sequenced in a study of cytomegalovirus exposure and HLA in healthy donors. Use of 60 Vbeta and 13 Jbeta primers characterized the PCR. Produced via immunoSEQ multiplex PCR; TCRdb's table is partial and in-frame only. The sample carries 230,000 or so clones, 85% to 95% recorded once. Sequenced: PBMCs. These receptors came from a girl between 2 and 10 years old in good health and CMV-seronegative.

The genes are TRBV18 and TRBJ2-7; no reliable D call. The CDR3 contains 18 residues. CDR1 is KGHSH, CDR2 LQKENI, per germline. Trimming stripped 1 base from V and 2 bases from J, with 21 bases between. Written as DNA, the CDR3 is TGTGCCAGCTCACCACGATGGGTTGTAGCCCCAGAGGCCTACGAGCAGTACTTC. Protein sequence: CASSPRWVVAPEAYEQYF.

This rearrangement joins TRBV6-1 to TRBJ2-4; no firm D call. The V end was cut by 0 bases, the J end by 4 bases, with 16 bases between. CDR1 is MNHNS and CDR2 is SASEGT in the germline V gene. The CDR3 extends over 17 amino acids. CDR3 sequence reads: CASSEAYHNSQKNIQYF. CDR3 bases: TGTGCCAGCAGTGAAGCCTATCATAACAGTCAGAAAAACATTCAGTACTTC.

The chain has TRBV9 and TRBJ1-1; TRBD1 matches 10 bases. CDR3 length equals 19 residues. The junction had 15 bases not matched to a gene; V was cut back by 4 bases and J by 0 bases. The germline V gene encodes CDR1 SGDLS and CDR2 YYNGEE. CDR3 in DNA: TGTGCCAGCAGCTCCTCTAAGGACAGGGGGGTTGAGGTGAACACTGAAGCTTTCTTT. This sequence encodes CASSSSKDRGVEVNTEAFF.

The CDR3 region has the DNA TGTGCCAGCAGCAATATAGGACTTAGCGGGACCGGGAATGAGCAGTTCTTC. It specifies CASSNIGLSGTGNEQFF. The chain is built from TRBV21-1 and TRBJ2-1; TRBD2 is taken as the D call from the table, unchecked against the DNA. TRBV21-1 is labeled a pseudogene. CDR3 length: 17 residues.

This chain uses TRBV5-1 with TRBJ1-5; D uncertain. The V gene lost 0 bases and the J gene lost 0 bases, with 7 bases spanning the gap. Germline V CDR1 and CDR2: SGHRS, YFSETQ. The CDR3 sequence is 15 residues long. CDR3 sequence (DNA): TGCGCCAGCAGCTTGGGGGGAGGTAGCAATCAGCCCCAGCATTTT. Protein product: CASSLGGGSNQPQHF. Drawing the rest from reference TRBV5-1 and TRBJ1-5, the complete variable domain is KAGVTQTPRYLIKTRGQQVTLSCSPISGHRSVSWYQQTPGQGLQFLFEYFSETQRNKGNFPGRFSGRQFSNSRSEMNVSTLELGDSALYLCASSLGGGSNQPQHFGDGTRLSIL.

The V gene is TRBV10-3, the J gene TRBJ2-1; unclear D gene. The CDR3 consists of 13 residues. Germline assignment: CDR1 ENHRY and CDR2 SYGVKD. The V end was cut by 3 bases, the J end by 7 bases, with 10 bases between. CDR3: CAISDEFRNEQFF. The DNA of the CDR3 is TGTGCCATCAGTGATGAGTTTCGGAATGAGCAGTTCTTC.

V gene TRBV5-5 combines with J gene TRBJ2-5; D call uncertain. CDR1 is SGHKS, CDR2 YYEKEE, per germline (reference sequence). V lost 5 bases and J 4 bases, leaving 9 bases between the germline ends. The CDR3 loop spans 12 amino acids. The CDR3 loop reads CASSQASETQYF. The CDR3 DNA follows: TGTGCCAGCAGTCAAGCTTCAGAGACCCAGTACTTC.

The V gene is TRBV27, the J gene TRBJ2-1, with TRBD2 matching 10 bases. J was trimmed by 12 bases and V by 5 bases; bases with no gene match: 10. The CDR3 is 14 residues long. CDR1 MNHEY and CDR2 SMNVEV come from the germline V gene (reference sequence). CDR3 residues: CASSERGGPYGQFF. The CDR3 region has the DNA TGTGCCAGCAGTGAGCGGGGGGGCCCGTACGGGCAGTTCTTC.

The rearrangement uses TRBV21-1 and TRBJ2-2; the DNA was not used to check the table's D call, TRBD2. TRBV21-1 is a pseudogene locus. There are 15 residues in the CDR3. The CDR3 here is CASSKNEEGTGELFF. As DNA, the CDR3 is TGTGCCAGCAGCAAGAATGAGGAGGGCACCGGGGAGCTGTTTTTT.

The CDR3 region has the DNA TGTGCCACCAGCAGAGAGGAGGGGGAGACCCAGTACTTC. Amino acids: CATSREEGETQYF. This chain joins TRBV15 and TRBJ2-5, with D possibly matching TRBD2 (6 bases). The germline V gene has CDR1 LNHNV and CDR2 YYDKDF (reference sequence). This CDR3 has 13 amino acids. V lost 0 bases and J 5 bases, leaving 7 bases between the germline ends.

The rearrangement joins TRBV27 to TRBJ2-3, with 8 nucleotides matching TRBD2. Losses at the gene ends were 1 base for V and 3 bases for J; bases not matched to a gene: 6. Germline V lookup: CDR1 MNHEY, CDR2 SMNVEV (reference sequence). The CDR3 loop spans 16 amino acids. CDR3 sequence reads: CASSLYGTSRTDTQYF. CDR3 DNA: TGTGCCAGCAGTTTATACGGGACTAGTAGGACAGATACGCAGTATTTT.

The V and J genes are TRBV16 and TRBJ2-2; TRBD1 agrees at 10 bases. V lost 4 bases and J lost 3; bases outside the gene matches: 8. The germline V gene encodes CDR1 KGHSY and CDR2 FQNENV. CDR3 length: 17 residues. CDR3 DNA sequence: TGTGCCAGCAGCCCCCTAAGTGGGACAGGGGACACCGGGGAGCTGTTTTTT. Translation gives CASSPLSGTGDTGELFF.

The chain couples TRBV27 to TRBJ2-1; 13 positions agree with TRBD2. This CDR3 has 15 residues. CDR1 is MNHEY and CDR2 is SMNVEV in the germline V gene (reference sequence). With 4 bases clipped from V and 12 bases from J, the junction kept 9 bases outside the gene matches. This CDR3 reads CASSSTSGRASGQFF. DNA for the CDR3: TGTGCCAGCAGTTCCACTAGCGGGAGGGCCTCGGGGCAGTTCTTC.

The chain recombines TRBV19 with TRBJ1-1; D uncertain. Germline values: CDR1 LNHDA, CDR2 SQIVND (reference sequence). The CDR3 extends over 11 amino acids. With 3 bases removed from V and 13 bases from J, the gap between germline ends came to 12 bases. DNA for the CDR3: TGTGCCAGTAGTATCCGACACGAGGGTTTCTTT. This translates into CASSIRHEGFF.

The J gene is TRBJ2-5, the V gene TRBV6-5, with TRBD2 as a possible D gene (6 bases). The DNA end is more similar to TRBJ2-7, so the J call may be wrong. Germline V lookup: CDR1 MNHEY, CDR2 SVGAGI. There are 14 residues in the CDR3. Written as DNA, the CDR3 is TGTGCCAGCAGTTTTGCGGGGAGCTCCTACGAGCAGTACTTC. This codes for CASSFAGSSYEQYF.

The chain employs TRBV28 and TRBJ2-1, with D possibly being TRBD2 (6 bases). The CDR3 extends over 13 amino acids. Germline CDR1 is MDHEN and CDR2 is SYDVKM. Trimming pared 8 bases from V and 9 bases from J, leaving 17 bases between. The CDR3 protein is CASSRIGGGEQFF. For the CDR3, the DNA is TGTGCCAGCTCCCGGATCGGGGGTGGTGAGCAGTTCTTC.

The chain has TRBV9 and TRBJ2-1, with 7 positions matching TRBD1. The CDR3 consists of 12 residues. V dropped 7 bases and J dropped 5; count of bases not matched to a gene: 3. CDR1 is SGDLS, CDR2 YYNGEE, per germline. The CDR3 sequence: CASGQGDNEQFF. DNA for the CDR3: TGTGCCAGCGGTCAGGGGGACAATGAGCAGTTCTTC.